What follows is one TCR beta chain and its context. Its antigen remains unidentified. The sample belongs to a study of shared clonotypes between healthy human individuals. Findings and caveats of the study: Deeper or shallower sequencing was expected to change how clonotypes are shared among donors. Although depth was large, rarefaction showed that sequencing of the sorted subsets was incomplete.

Germline CDR1 and CDR2: SGHNT and YYREEE (reference sequence). The CDR3 sequence is 16 residues long. The ends were cut back, 4 bases at V and 6 bases at J, with 19 bases in the middle. Here immunoSEQ multiplex PCR was the method, and the copy in TCRdb shows in-frame clones only, minus some. The data show 560,000 or so clones, approximately 96% seen once. CD8 cells classed as naive were CD45RO-negative and positively selected for CCR7, excluding terminally differentiated effector memory CD45RA+ cells. The chain employs TRBV5-4 and TRBJ2-2; D is undetermined. The sample comprised naive CD8+ T cells sorted from blood. This clonotype originated in a woman aged 30 to 39 in good health. The DNA of the CDR3 is TGTGCCAGCAGCCCGGACGCCGGGTCCCTAGCCGGGGAGCTGTTTTTT. It encodes CASSPDAGSLAGELFF.